What follows are 28 T cell receptor beta chains derived from one specimen sequenced in a study of healthy donors' naive CD4 and CD8 T cells. TCR libraries were built from 500 to 550 ng of total RNA by linear amplification. TCRdb redid the calling of the reads with MiXCR, one entry per CDR3 protein. The sample comprises about 200,000 distinct CDR3 sequences, 74% of which are singletons, and 2% to 2.5% rests with the top ten. Material: naive CD4+ and CD8+ T cells sorted from blood, pooled from several donors. These receptors came from a pool of human donors in good health; the sample pools cells from several healthy donors.

The chain carries TRBV15 and TRBJ1-2; perhaps TRBD1 as D (6 bases). The CDR3 has 16 residues. Trimming removed 7 bases at V and 3 bases at J, with 21 bases between. Germline V gene sequence: CDR1 LNHNV, CDR2 YYDKDF (reference sequence). The CDR3 reads CATTRHEQGSDYGYTF. The CDR3 region has the DNA TGTGCCACCACCCGTCACGAACAGGGTAGTGACTATGGCTACACCTTC.

This clonotype was observed a few times. The CDR3 nucleotides read TGCAGCGCACCGTACCGGGACAGGGGGCAGAGGGGCTACACCTTC. Its protein product is CSAPYRDRGQRGYTF. The chain combines TRBV29-1 with TRBJ1-2; the match to TRBD1 covers 12 bases. The CDR3 is made up of 15 amino acids. After removal of 7 bases from V and 8 bases from J, the junction contained 14 bases not matched to a gene. Germline assignment: CDR1 SQVTM and CDR2 ANQGSEA.

The table lists this clonotype with a few counts. The rearrangement joins TRBV6-5 to TRBJ1-2; D not certain. CDR1 MNHEY and CDR2 SVGAGI come from the germline V gene. This CDR3 has 14 residues. The V and J ends lost 2 bases and 6 bases respectively, with 13 bases between them. Written as DNA, the CDR3 is TGTGCCAGCAGTTACGCCAGCCTACTAGATGGCTACACCTTC. Translating it yields CASSYASLLDGYTF.

This clonotype turned up a few times. The chain uses TRBV19 and TRBJ2-7; 7 nucleotides match TRBD2. Per germline, CDR1 LNHDA and CDR2 SQIVND (reference sequence). The CDR3 extends over 15 amino acids. V dropped 0 bases and J dropped 1; count of bases not matched to a gene: 3. In DNA, the CDR3 is TGTGCCAGTAGTATAGAAGCGGGACTGTCCTACGAGCAGTACTTC. Its translation is CASSIEAGLSYEQYF.

The rearrangement links TRBV5-6 to TRBJ2-7, with D perhaps matching TRBD2 (5 bases). Germline CDR1 reads SGHDT; CDR2 reads YYEEEE. CDR3 length equals 13 residues. Trimming stripped 4 bases from V and 2 bases from J, with 10 bases between. CDR3 DNA sequence: TGTGCCAGCAGCGGGAGAGGGACCTACGAGCAGTACTTC. Translation: CASSGRGTYEQYF.

This chain uses TRBV27 with TRBJ1-5, with no clear D. The V gene's germline CDR1 is MNHEY and CDR2 SMNVEV (reference sequence). Trimming shortened V by 6 bases and J by 0 bases, and 15 bases separated the two germline ends. This CDR3 contains 16 residues. CDR3 sequence (DNA): TGTGCCAGCAGCTCCGCGGACGGGATTAGCAATCAGCCCCAGCATTTT. This translates into CASSSADGISNQPQHF.

This clonotype has a single count. This chain joins TRBV5-1 and TRBJ2-2; possible D gene TRBD2, 6 bases. The V end was cut by 3 bases, the J end by 4 bases, with 13 bases between. Germline loops: CDR1 SGHRS, CDR2 YFSETQ. The CDR3 covers 15 residues. This CDR3 is CASSYLTSRTGELFF. The CDR3 bases are TGCGCCAGCAGCTACCTGACTAGTCGCACCGGGGAGCTGTTTTTT.

J is TRBJ1-2 and V is TRBV12-3 or TRBV12-4, with TRBD1 as a possible D gene (6 bases). Trimming removed 6 bases from V and 3 bases from J, with 14 bases in between. The CDR3 consists of 14 residues. The CDR3 DNA reads TGTGCCAGCAGGTCTGGACAGATGGACTATGGCTACACCTTC. Its translation is CASRSGQMDYGYTF.

The CDR3 protein is CASSSIGGSSPLHF. For the CDR3, the DNA is TGTGCCAGCAGTTCTATAGGGGGCAGTTCACCCCTCCACTTT. The chain joins TRBV27 to TRBJ1-6; the match to TRBD1 covers 7 bases. This CDR3 spans 14 amino acids. CDR1 and CDR2 (germline): MNHEY, SMNVEV (reference sequence). V shed 4 bases and J 9 bases; nucleotides not matched to a gene: 6.

The genes are TRBV5-5 and TRBJ2-3, with a possible D match to TRBD2 (6 bases). V shed 5 bases and J shed 7 bases, with 23 bases lying between them. The CDR3 is 16 amino acids. CDR1 is SGHKS and CDR2 is YYEKEE in the germline V gene (reference sequence). CDR3 residues: CASSPPGLRATNTQYF. Written as DNA, the CDR3 is TGTGCCAGCAGTCCCCCGGGACTTCGAGCTACTAATACGCAGTATTTT.

This clonotype was detected once. V and J are TRBV19 and TRBJ1-1; D uncertain. Germline-derived CDR1 and CDR2 are LNHDA and SQIVND (reference sequence). V was trimmed by 3 bases and J by 0 bases, leaving 8 bases between them. This CDR3 is built from 14 residues. CDR3 nucleotides: TGTGCCAGTAGTATTGCAGTCATGAACACTGAAGCTTTCTTT. This sequence encodes CASSIAVMNTEAFF.

The gene calls are TRBV6-6 and TRBJ2-7; TRBD2 matches 13 bases. The CDR3 extends over 16 amino acids. V shed 2 bases and J 6 bases; nucleotides not matched to a gene: 7. Looked up from germline, CDR1 is MNHNY and CDR2 is SVGAGI (reference sequence). In DNA form, the CDR3 reads TGTGCCAGCAGTTACCCAGGACTAGCGGGAGAGGCCGAGCAGTACTTC. Its protein product is CASSYPGLAGEAEQYF.

The gene calls are TRBV20-1 and TRBJ2-1; D gene unclear. This CDR3 contains 11 residues. Germline CDR1 reads DFQATT; CDR2 reads SNEGSKA (reference sequence). Trimming removed 1 base from V and 9 bases from J, with 7 bases in between. CDR3 DNA: TGCAGTGCTAGAGGTCCTCTTGAGCAGTTCTTC. Residues: CSARGPLEQFF.

This clonotype was counted a single time. CDR3 nucleotide sequence: TGCGCCAGCAGCCACAACGGGGACAGGGGTAACGAGCAGTACTTC. It translates to CASSHNGDRGNEQYF. This sequence joins TRBV5-1 and TRBJ2-7, with 10 nucleotides matching TRBD1. The CDR3 runs to 15 residues. CDR1 SGHRS and CDR2 YFSETQ come from the germline V gene. V shed 4 bases, J shed 5 bases, and the junction held 9 bases outside the gene matches.

The chain is built from TRBV29-1 and TRBJ1-2; D gene uncertain. Germline CDR1 is SQVTM and CDR2 is ANQGSEA. The CDR3 has 11 amino acids. V was trimmed by 7 bases and J by 7 bases, leaving 13 bases between them. The CDR3 region has the DNA TGCAGCGCCGCAGCTGGGTCTGGCTACACCTTC. Its protein is CSAAAGSGYTF.

The chain combines TRBV19 with TRBJ1-2; possible D gene TRBD1, 6 bases. Germline V gives CDR1 LNHDA, CDR2 SQIVND (reference sequence). There are 15 residues in the CDR3. V shed 2 bases and J shed 4 bases, with 14 bases lying between them. CDR3 sequence reads: CASSIPGVWIYGYTF. In nucleotides, the CDR3 is TGTGCCAGTAGTATACCAGGGGTATGGATCTATGGCTACACCTTC.

CDR3 coding DNA: TGTGCCAGCTCACCACCCGGGACCGCCTACGAGCAGTACTTC. It encodes CASSPPGTAYEQYF. The chain carries TRBV18 and TRBJ2-7, with D possibly being TRBD1 or TRBD2 (5 bases each). Germline CDR1 is KGHSH and CDR2 is LQKENI. This CDR3 contains 14 residues. V lost 0 bases, J lost 2 bases, and 8 bases lay in between.

This sequence joins TRBV15 and TRBJ2-1; D is undetermined. Trimming left V 5 bases short and J 7 bases short, with 12 bases between. The germline V gene encodes CDR1 LNHNV and CDR2 YYDKDF (reference sequence). CDR3 length: 13 residues. The CDR3 protein is CATSGPPSNEQFF. DNA of the CDR3: TGTGCCACCAGCGGACCCCCTTCGAATGAGCAGTTCTTC.

The chain is built from TRBV6-1 and TRBJ2-7, with D uncertain. Trimming took 3 bases from V and 4 from J, leaving 7 bases between them. This CDR3 region has 12 residues. CDR1 and CDR2 from the germline V gene are MNHNS and SASEGT. The CDR3 DNA follows: TGTGCCAGCAGTGAGGTGGTTTACGAGCAGTACTTC. It encodes CASSEVVYEQYF.

This clonotype was found a few times. The V gene is TRBV5-6, the J gene TRBJ2-7; 12 bases line up with TRBD2. Germline values: CDR1 SGHDT, CDR2 YYEEEE. Trimming removed 2 bases from V and 3 bases from J; junction bases left unmatched: 9. The CDR3 contains 17 residues. The CDR3 is CASSFSRTSGTLYEQYF. The CDR3 DNA reads as TGTGCCAGCAGCTTCTCCAGGACTAGCGGGACCCTCTACGAGCAGTACTTC.

The chain uses TRBV15 and TRBJ2-1; TRBD2 agrees at 7 bases. In germline, CDR1 is LNHNV, CDR2 YYDKDF (reference sequence). V lost 0 bases and J lost 4; bases outside the gene matches: 9. The CDR3 runs to 17 residues. Here the CDR3 reads CATSRDHQAGIYNEQFF. The CDR3 region has the DNA TGTGCCACCAGCAGAGACCATCAAGCGGGGATATACAATGAGCAGTTCTTC.

The chain carries TRBV27 and TRBJ2-7; D remains ambiguous. V lost 6 bases, J lost 0 bases, and 15 bases lay in between. The CDR3 runs to 15 residues. CDR1 MNHEY and CDR2 SMNVEV come from the germline V gene (reference sequence). The CDR3 DNA reads TGTGCCAGCAGCTCTTCTTCCCATTTCTCCTACGAGCAGTACTTC. Its translation is CASSSSSHFSYEQYF.

This clonotype has just one count. The rearrangement joins TRBV5-4 to TRBJ2-5, with 7 bases identical to TRBD2. J was trimmed by 2 bases and V by 4 bases; bases with no gene match: 8. The CDR3 is made up of 15 amino acids. In germline, CDR1 is SGHNT, CDR2 YYREEE (reference sequence). The CDR3 DNA is TGTGCCAGCAGCCCCTCCAGCGGGGAGCAAGAGACCCAGTACTTC. It specifies CASSPSSGEQETQYF. Full variable domain (remainder filled in from reference TRBV5-4 and TRBJ2-5): ETGVTQSPTHLIKTRGQQVTLRCSSQSGHNTVSWYQQALGQGPQFIFQYYREEENGRGNFPPRFSGLQFPNYSSELNVNALELDDSALYLCASSPSSGEQETQYFGPGTRLLVL.

This sequence joins TRBV29-1 and TRBJ2-1; 9 positions match TRBD2. Losses at the gene ends were 4 bases for V and 4 bases for J; bases not matched to a gene: 5. The V gene's germline CDR1 is SQVTM and CDR2 ANQGSEA. The CDR3 is 14 residues long. The CDR3 protein is CSVVIAGGYNEQFF. DNA of the CDR3: TGCAGCGTTGTTATTGCGGGAGGGTACAATGAGCAGTTCTTC.

This chain joins TRBV6-5 and TRBJ2-7; 12 bases match TRBD2. Germline V gene data show CDR1 as MNHEY and CDR2 as SVGAGI. The CDR3 covers 14 residues. V lost 11 bases to trimming and J lost 4 bases; unmatched junction nucleotides: 9. In nucleotides, the CDR3 is TGTGCCGTAACCACCGGACTAGCGGGATACGAGCAGTACTTC. Translation: CAVTTGLAGYEQYF.

V usage is TRBV6-6 and J usage is TRBJ1-1; D unclear. This CDR3 contains 12 residues. V shed 2 bases and J shed 3 bases, with 4 bases lying between them. Germline loops: CDR1 MNHNY, CDR2 SVGAGI (reference sequence). This chain's CDR3 is CASSYGDTEAFF. The CDR3 nucleotides read TGTGCCAGCAGTTACGGGGACACTGAAGCTTTCTTT.

This clonotype showed up just a few times. This sequence joins TRBV19 and TRBJ2-1; TRBD2 is a possible D gene (6 bases). With 4 bases removed from V and 1 base from J, the gap between germline ends came to 8 bases. CDR1 is LNHDA and CDR2 is SQIVND in the germline V gene (reference sequence). The CDR3 extends over 14 amino acids. CDR3 coding DNA: TGTGCCAGTAGTAATGCGGGATCCTACAATGAGCAGTTCTTC. Amino acids: CASSNAGSYNEQFF.

The chain combines TRBV6-6 with TRBJ2-7; D gene uncertain. This CDR3 region has 15 residues. V was shortened by 6 bases and J by 2 bases, with 17 bases between the two germline ends. Germline CDR1 is MNHNY and CDR2 is SVGAGI (reference sequence). Here the CDR3 DNA reads TGTGCCAGCAGGCCGGCTAGGGATAGGGCCTACGAGCAGTACGTC. It is translated as CASRPARDRAYEQYV.